A single sample gave rise to the 6 T cell receptor beta chains below, sequenced in a study of cytomegalovirus exposure and HLA in healthy donors. The PCR used 60 Vbeta and 13 Jbeta primers. This table comes from immunoSEQ multiplex PCR, and its TCRdb copy is limited to in-frame clones, with some not included. This sample has 110,000 to 150,000 clones, with roughly four fifths found just once. The sequenced sample consisted of PBMCs. The receptors were sampled from a man younger than 35 in good health and CMV-seropositive.

J is TRBJ2-7 and V is TRBV27, with D possibly TRBD1 on 5 matching bases. The ends were cut back, 6 bases at V and 6 bases at J, with 21 bases in the middle. Germline-derived CDR1 and CDR2 are MNHEY and SMNVEV (reference sequence). The CDR3 length is 15 residues. The CDR3 region has the DNA TGTGCCAGCAGCTATACCCCCCAGGGAATTGGCGAGCAGTACTTC. This codes for CASSYTPQGIGEQYF.

The J gene is TRBJ2-3, the V gene TRBV7-9, with 13 bases lining up with TRBD2. The CDR3 consists of 18 residues. Unmatched junction bases numbered 12, after V lost 5 bases and J lost 4 bases. Germline values: CDR1 SEHNR, CDR2 FQNEAQ (reference sequence). The CDR3 here is CASSLGGLAGAWADTQYF. The CDR3 nucleotides are TGTGCCAGCAGCCTCGGCGGACTAGCGGGAGCGTGGGCAGATACGCAGTATTTT.

The rearrangement joins TRBV28 to TRBJ1-5, with TRBD1 identical over 10 bases. The CDR3 is 14 residues long. CDR1 is MDHEN, CDR2 SYDVKM, per germline. The V segment lost 6 bases and the J segment 5 bases; nucleotides outside the gene matches: 4. The CDR3 sequence: CASRPGQGYQPQHF. CDR3 DNA sequence: TGTGCCAGCAGACCGGGACAGGGGTATCAGCCCCAGCATTTT.

A remark on this clone: Other DNA sequences in the same sample also yield this CDR3. DNA of the CDR3: TGCGCCAGCAGCTGGGGACAGGGATACGAGCAGTACTTC. Translating gives CASSWGQGYEQYF. J is TRBJ2-7 and V is TRBV5-1, with 9 bases fitting TRBD1. The CDR3 spans 13 residues. V was pared by 3 bases and J by 4 bases, with 2 bases of the junction left unmatched. Germline V CDR1 and CDR2: SGHRS, YFSETQ.

This clone has a handful of counts. Here the CDR3 reads CASSSDWGEDGYTF. The CDR3 DNA is TGTGCCAGCAGCTCGGACTGGGGTGAAGATGGCTACACCTTC. The rearrangement joins TRBV5-6 to TRBJ1-2; no firm D call. Trimming stripped 3 bases from V and 6 bases from J, with 15 bases between. Germline CDR1 SGHDT, CDR2 YYEEEE. CDR3 length equals 14 residues.

The chain uses TRBV7-9 and TRBJ1-2, with TRBD1 identical over 9 bases. The junction had 12 bases not matched to a gene; V was cut back by 3 bases and J by 7 bases. CDR1 and CDR2 (germline): SEHNR, FQNEAQ (reference sequence). The CDR3 covers 16 residues. The CDR3 nucleotides are TGTGCCAGCAGCTTCATTCCGGGACAGGGATTTATTGGCTACACCTTC. It translates to CASSFIPGQGFIGYTF.